The next 17 T cell receptor beta chains were all read from a single sample in a study of CD8 T cells in ankylosing spondylitis. TCRdb fed the 5' RACE reads into MiXCR, producing one record per CDR3 protein. The data contain a few hundred thousand distinct CDR3 sequences, around 11% of them singletons. Sequencing used blood, either unsorted or a sorted T cell fraction (not recorded which). The receptors originated from a male donor with ankylosing spondylitis or in good health (not recorded which).

There are a few counts of this clonotype. The gene calls are TRBV28 and TRBJ1-1; 9 nucleotides line up with TRBD1. CDR1 is MDHEN, CDR2 SYDVKM, per germline. The V and J ends lost 6 bases and 4 bases, in that order; junction bases with no gene match: 6. CDR3 length equals 14 residues. CDR3 DNA: TGTGCCAGCAGCCGCCGACAGGGGGGCACTGAAGCTTTCTTT. It encodes CASSRRQGGTEAFF.

In this sample, this clonotype turned up a few times. The chain is built from TRBV2 and TRBJ2-3; D call uncertain. The germline gives CDR1 SNHLY, CDR2 FYNNEI. V was shortened by 4 bases and J by 2 bases, with 16 bases between the two germline ends. The CDR3 length is 16 residues. The CDR3: CASSVEFVGNTDTQYF. CDR3 nucleotides: TGTGCCAGCAGTGTCGAATTCGTCGGAAACACAGATACGCAGTATTTT.

There are a few counts of this clonotype. The genes are TRBV20-1 and TRBJ1-5; D remains unclear. CDR1 and CDR2 (germline): DFQATT, SNEGSKA (reference sequence). The CDR3 loop spans 13 amino acids. Trimming shortened V by 6 bases and J by 1 base, and 10 bases separated the two germline ends. In nucleotides, the CDR3 is TGCAGTGCGTCTCCCCAAAGCAATCAGCCCCAGCATTTT. This encodes CSASPQSNQPQHF.

There are a few counts of this clonotype. CDR3 protein: CASSSTVSTDTQYF. The CDR3 DNA follows: TGTGCCAGCAGTTCGACAGTTAGCACAGATACGCAGTATTTT. V is TRBV5-4 and J is TRBJ2-3, with TRBD1 as a possible D gene (5 bases). Trimming took off 5 bases at V and 0 bases at J, with 10 bases between the two ends. Germline V gene sequence: CDR1 SGHNT, CDR2 YYREEE (reference sequence). The CDR3 contains 14 residues.

This clonotype was seen at least ten times. The chain uses TRBV4-1 and TRBJ1-2; no clear D gene. CDR3 length: 15 residues. CDR1 MGHRA and CDR2 YSYEKL come from the germline V gene. V lost 4 bases and J 1 base, leaving 13 bases between the germline ends. The CDR3 is CASSRTTEGNYGYTF. In DNA, the CDR3 is TGCGCCAGCAGCCGGACTACGGAGGGTAACTATGGCTACACCTTC.

This clonotype was recorded at least ten times. The chain uses TRBV24-1 and TRBJ2-1; TRBD2 matches 14 bases. CDR3 size: 16 residues. The junction had 4 bases not matched to a gene; V was cut back by 3 bases and J by 7 bases. The germline gives CDR1 KGHDR, CDR2 SFDVKD. In DNA form, the CDR3 reads TGTGCCACCAGTGATCCGGGACTAGCGGGAGATAATGAGCAGTTCTTC. This encodes CATSDPGLAGDNEQFF.

This clonotype was seen a few times. A much larger clonotype is one base distant, so this may be a read error. The chain links TRBV5-1 to TRBJ1-1; D is unresolved. This CDR3 spans 17 amino acids. The germline V gene has CDR1 SGHRS and CDR2 YFSETQ. The CDR3 sequence: CASILAGSVSIGTEAFF. CDR3 nucleotide sequence: TGCGCCAGCATCTTGGCCGGATCAGTCTCTATAGGCACTGAAGCTTTCTTT.

This clonotype has ten or more counts. The V call is TRBV10-3, the J call TRBJ2-7, with 9 bases fitting TRBD1. Trimming at V came to 4 bases and at J to 3 bases, leaving 10 bases not matched to a gene. CDR3 size: 16 residues. Germline V lookup: CDR1 ENHRY, CDR2 SYGVKD. CDR3 amino acids: CAISGRTGETLYEQYF. The CDR3 nucleotides read TGTGCCATCAGTGGCCGGACAGGGGAGACTCTCTACGAGCAGTACTTC.

V and J are TRBV4-2 and TRBJ2-2; D unresolved. The CDR3 length is 12 residues. From germline, CDR1 is LGHNA and CDR2 YNFKEQ. V was cut by 1 base and J by 7 bases, with 4 bases left in between. The CDR3 nucleotides read TGTGCCAGCAGCCAAGGAGGCGGGGAGCTGTTTTTT. It codes for CASSQGGGELFF.

Notes on this clonotype: One end of the junction is discordant with germline, which a read error may explain. J is TRBJ2-3 and V is TRBV6-5; 8 bases are a match to TRBD2. This CDR3 comprises 14 residues. CDR1 is MNHEY, CDR2 SVGAGI, per germline. CDR3 residues: CGSSYGGATDTQYF. As DNA, the CDR3 is TGTGGCAGCAGTTACGGGGGGGCTACAGATACGCAGTATTTT.

The chain links TRBV10-3 to TRBJ1-5; D unclear. The CDR3 is 15 residues long. Trimming took 2 bases from V and 6 from J, leaving 14 bases between them. Germline V gene lookup returns CDR1 ENHRY and CDR2 SYGVKD. CDR3 in DNA: TGTGCCATCAGTGAGGACGCAAGTAGAGGTCAGCCCCAGCATTTT. This codes for CAISEDASRGQPQHF.

The chain carries TRBV7-8 and TRBJ2-1; D ambiguous. Germline assignment: CDR1 SGHVS and CDR2 FQNEAQ. V was shortened by 1 base and J by 10 bases, with 11 bases between the two germline ends. This CDR3 is 13 amino acids long. The CDR3 DNA reads as TGTGCCAGCAGCTTAGGTGGTAGACCCGAGCAGTTCTTC. This gives the protein CASSLGGRPEQFF.

This clonotype was detected a few times. This rearrangement joins TRBV10-3 to TRBJ2-3; no definite D call. The CDR3 runs 14 residues. Germline CDR1 reads ENHRY; CDR2 reads SYGVKD. V was cut by 2 bases and J by 2 bases, with 8 bases left in between. In nucleotides, the CDR3 is TGTGCCATCAGTGAGGGCAAGGACACAGATACGCAGTATTTT. Translated: CAISEGKDTDTQYF.

This clonotype occurred many times. The chain carries TRBV12-3 or TRBV12-4 and TRBJ2-1; 12 bases are a match to TRBD2. This CDR3 comprises 15 residues. Losses at the gene ends were 6 bases for V and 6 bases for J; bases not matched to a gene: 6. This CDR3 is CASSTSGRFGNEQFF. The CDR3 DNA reads TGTGCCAGCAGCACTAGCGGGAGGTTTGGCAATGAGCAGTTCTTC.

This clonotype was seen many times. The chain carries TRBV7-3 and TRBJ2-2; no clear D. From germline, CDR1 is SGHTA and CDR2 FQGTGA. The CDR3 is 14 residues long. The ends were cut back, 0 bases at V and 3 bases at J, with 5 bases in the middle. The CDR3 spells CASSLTLYTGELFF. In nucleotides, the CDR3 is TGTGCCAGCAGCTTAACCTTGTACACCGGGGAGCTGTTTTTT.

This rearrangement joins TRBV6-5 to TRBJ2-5, with D maybe TRBD2 (6 bases). V was clipped by 0 bases and J by 5 bases, with 19 bases between them. Germline V CDR1 and CDR2: MNHEY, SVGAGI. The CDR3 loop spans 17 amino acids. The CDR3 nucleotides read TGTGCCAGCAGTTACTCGAGATCAGAAGCGGGCACGGAGACCCAGTACTTC. This sequence encodes CASSYSRSEAGTETQYF.

This clonotype was counted only a few times. The J gene is TRBJ2-1, the V gene TRBV6-1; no clear D gene. In germline, CDR1 is MNHNS, CDR2 SASEGT. The CDR3 consists of 13 residues. Trimming stripped 3 bases from V and 8 bases from J, with 11 bases between. CDR3 amino acids: CASSDSEYHEQFF. The CDR3 DNA reads TGTGCCAGCAGTGATTCCGAGTACCATGAGCAGTTCTTC.